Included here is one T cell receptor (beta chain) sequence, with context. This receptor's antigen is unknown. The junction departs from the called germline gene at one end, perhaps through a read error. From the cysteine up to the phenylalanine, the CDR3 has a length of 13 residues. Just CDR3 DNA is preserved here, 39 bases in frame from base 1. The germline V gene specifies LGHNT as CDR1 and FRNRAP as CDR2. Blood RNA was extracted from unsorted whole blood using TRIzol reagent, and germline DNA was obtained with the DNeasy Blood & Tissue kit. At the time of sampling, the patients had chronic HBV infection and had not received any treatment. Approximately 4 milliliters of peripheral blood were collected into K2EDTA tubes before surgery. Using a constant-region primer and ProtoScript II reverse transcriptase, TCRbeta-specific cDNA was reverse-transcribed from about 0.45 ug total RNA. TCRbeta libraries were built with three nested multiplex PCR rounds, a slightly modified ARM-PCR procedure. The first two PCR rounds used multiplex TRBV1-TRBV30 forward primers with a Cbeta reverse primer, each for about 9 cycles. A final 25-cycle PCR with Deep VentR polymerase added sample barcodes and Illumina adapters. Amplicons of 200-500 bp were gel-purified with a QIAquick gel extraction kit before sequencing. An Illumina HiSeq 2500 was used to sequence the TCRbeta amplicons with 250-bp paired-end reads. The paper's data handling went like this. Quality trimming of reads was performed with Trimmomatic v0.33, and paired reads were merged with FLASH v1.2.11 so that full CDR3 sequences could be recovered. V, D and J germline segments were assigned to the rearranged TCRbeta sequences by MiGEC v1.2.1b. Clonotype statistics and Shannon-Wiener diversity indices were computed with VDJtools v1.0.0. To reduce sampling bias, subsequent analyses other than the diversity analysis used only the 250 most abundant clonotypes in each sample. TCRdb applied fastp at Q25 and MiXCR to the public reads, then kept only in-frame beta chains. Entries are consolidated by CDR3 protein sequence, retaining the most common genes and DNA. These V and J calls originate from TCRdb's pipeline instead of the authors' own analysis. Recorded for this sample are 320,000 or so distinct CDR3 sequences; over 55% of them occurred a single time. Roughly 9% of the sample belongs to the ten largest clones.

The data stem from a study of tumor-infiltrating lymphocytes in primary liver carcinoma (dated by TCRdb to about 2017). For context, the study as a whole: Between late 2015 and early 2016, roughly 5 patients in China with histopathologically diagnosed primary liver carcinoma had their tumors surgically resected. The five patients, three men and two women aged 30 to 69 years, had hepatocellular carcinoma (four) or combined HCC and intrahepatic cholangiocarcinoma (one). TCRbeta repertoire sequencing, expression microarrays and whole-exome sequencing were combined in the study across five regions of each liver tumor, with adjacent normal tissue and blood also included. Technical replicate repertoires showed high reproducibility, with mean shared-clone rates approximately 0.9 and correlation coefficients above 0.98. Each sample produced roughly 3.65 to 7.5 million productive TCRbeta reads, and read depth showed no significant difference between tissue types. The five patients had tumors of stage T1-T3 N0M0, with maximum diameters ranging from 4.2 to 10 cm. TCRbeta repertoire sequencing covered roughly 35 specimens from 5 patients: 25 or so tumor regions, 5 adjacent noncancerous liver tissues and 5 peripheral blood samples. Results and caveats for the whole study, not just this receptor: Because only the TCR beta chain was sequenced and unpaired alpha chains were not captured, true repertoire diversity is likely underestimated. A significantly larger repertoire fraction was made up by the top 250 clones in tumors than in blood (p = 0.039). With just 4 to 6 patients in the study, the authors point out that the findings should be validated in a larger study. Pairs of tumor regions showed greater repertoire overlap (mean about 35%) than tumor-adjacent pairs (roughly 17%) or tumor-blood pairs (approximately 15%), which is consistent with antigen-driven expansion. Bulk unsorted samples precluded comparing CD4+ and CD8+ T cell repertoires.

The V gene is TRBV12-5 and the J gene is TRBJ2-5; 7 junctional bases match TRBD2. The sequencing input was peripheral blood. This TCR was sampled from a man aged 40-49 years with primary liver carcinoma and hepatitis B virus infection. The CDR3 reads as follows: CTSGLAGVETQYF. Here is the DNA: TGTACTAGTGGTTTGGCGGGGGTCGAGACCCAGTACTTC.